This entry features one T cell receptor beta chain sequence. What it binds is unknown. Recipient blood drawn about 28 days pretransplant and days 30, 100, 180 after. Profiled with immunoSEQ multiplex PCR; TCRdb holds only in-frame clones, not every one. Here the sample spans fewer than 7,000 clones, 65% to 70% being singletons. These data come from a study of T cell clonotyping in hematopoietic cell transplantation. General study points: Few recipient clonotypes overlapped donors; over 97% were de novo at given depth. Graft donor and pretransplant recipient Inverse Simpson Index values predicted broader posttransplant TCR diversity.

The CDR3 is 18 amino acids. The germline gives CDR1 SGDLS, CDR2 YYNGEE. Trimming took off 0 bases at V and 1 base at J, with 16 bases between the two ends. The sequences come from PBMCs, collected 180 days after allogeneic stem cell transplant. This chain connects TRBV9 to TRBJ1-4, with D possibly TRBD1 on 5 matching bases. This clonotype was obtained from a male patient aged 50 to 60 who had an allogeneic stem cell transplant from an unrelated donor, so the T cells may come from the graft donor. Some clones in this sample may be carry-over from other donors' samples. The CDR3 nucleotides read TGTGCCAGCAGCGTAGTTGCTCGGCGGGGGGTAACTAATGAAAAACTGTTTTTT. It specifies CASSVVARRGVTNEKLFF.